These 15 T cell receptor beta chains were all obtained from the same sample, sequenced in a study of CD8+ T cells in alopecia areata. Treatment meaning: oral pan-JAK inhibitor, 5-10 mg twice daily. cDNA reverse transcribed from extracted RNA served as the sequencing template. Repertoires were generated with immunoSEQ multiplex PCR, while TCRdb's copy carries only in-frame clones and drops some. The sample records 200,000 to 250,000 clones, 64% being singletons. The sample was CD4+ T cells sorted from blood, taken at week 4, from a patient treated with tofacitinib. The source is a human donor with alopecia areata.

This clone was seen only a few times. The rearrangement links TRBV7-2 to TRBJ2-7; D gene unclear. The CDR3 loop spans 14 amino acids. Trimming cost V 5 bases and J 0 bases, with 11 bases left between them. Germline CDR1 SGHTA, CDR2 FQGNSA. The CDR3 sequence is CASSLTYPSYEQYF. For the CDR3, the DNA is TGTGCCAGCAGCCTCACATACCCCTCCTACGAGCAGTACTTC.

The chain links TRBV2 to TRBJ2-1; a weak D match, TRBD2 (5 bases). This CDR3 is built from 14 residues. Per the germline V gene, CDR1 is SNHLY and CDR2 is FYNNEI. V shed 4 bases and J shed 1 base, with 8 bases lying between them. The CDR3 bases are TGTGCCAGCAGTGGGGGAGAGTCCTACAATGAGCAGTTCTTC. Translated, it gives CASSGGESYNEQFF.

On this clone: This sample also contains other DNA sequences that code for the same CDR3. The chain uses TRBV4-1 and TRBJ2-3; D possibly corresponds to TRBD2 (6 bases). CDR1 and CDR2 (germline): MGHRA, YSYEKL. The CDR3 length is 15 residues. V lost 1 base to trimming and J lost 0 bases, with 8 bases between them. The CDR3 DNA follows: TGCGCCAGCAGCCAAGCGGGACTTAGCACAGATACGCAGTATTTT. It is translated as CASSQAGLSTDTQYF.

This chain joins TRBV7-2 and TRBJ2-6; the D is unclear. Germline CDR1 is SGHTA and CDR2 is FQGNSA. The CDR3 loop spans 16 amino acids. The V end lost 6 bases, the J end lost 2 bases, and 14 bases lay between the germline ends. The CDR3 nucleotides read TGTGCCAGCAGTTCCTTCGACACGGCTGGGGCCAACGTCCTGACTTTC. Protein product: CASSSFDTAGANVLTF.

V is TRBV25-1 and J is TRBJ1-1; 7 bases match TRBD1. V was pared by 6 bases and J by 5 bases, with 6 bases of the junction left unmatched. This CDR3 has 13 amino acids. Germline V gene sequence: CDR1 MGHDK, CDR2 SYGVNS. Written as DNA, the CDR3 is TGTGCCAGCAGAGAGGGGGCGTGGACTGAAGCTTTCTTT. Protein: CASREGAWTEAFF.

The chain employs TRBV2 and TRBJ2-2, with D unclear. Germline V gives CDR1 SNHLY, CDR2 FYNNEI. This CDR3 has 13 residues. V was clipped by 3 bases and J by 1 base, with 3 bases between them. CDR3 nucleotides: TGTGCCAGCAGTGAGGAGAACACCGGGGAGCTGTTTTTT. It specifies CASSEENTGELFF.

The chain uses TRBV5-1 and TRBJ2-1; TRBD1 is a possible D gene (6 bases). Trimming removed 3 bases at V and 1 base at J, with 8 bases between. This CDR3 has 14 residues. Germline V gene lookup returns CDR1 SGHRS and CDR2 YFSETQ. CDR3 coding DNA: TGCGCCAGCAGCTCGGACAGTTCCTACAATGAGCAGTTCTTC. Protein sequence: CASSSDSSYNEQFF.

The genes are TRBV4-1 and TRBJ1-2; 9 nucleotides match TRBD1. The germline V gene has CDR1 MGHRA and CDR2 YSYEKL. The CDR3 has 14 amino acids. The ends lost 5 bases at V and 8 bases at J; junction bases unmatched: 9. CDR3 in amino acids: CASSAGTGMFGYTF. In nucleotides, the CDR3 is TGCGCCAGCAGCGCCGGGACAGGGATGTTCGGCTACACCTTC.

This clone was counted between two and nine times. Other nucleotide sequences from this sample produce the same CDR3. The genes are TRBV18 and TRBJ2-5; D ambiguous. V was pared by 3 bases and J by 5 bases, with 10 bases between. This CDR3 spans 13 amino acids. Germline V CDR1 and CDR2: KGHSH, LQKENI. This chain's CDR3 is CASSPPGLETQYF. The CDR3 nucleotides read TGTGCCAGCTCACCGCCCGGGTTGGAGACCCAGTACTTC.

This chain uses TRBV7-9 with TRBJ1-2; unclear D gene. This CDR3 region has 17 residues. Germline assignment: CDR1 SEHNR and CDR2 FQNEAQ (reference sequence). V lost 1 base and J lost 2, with 17 bases in between. The CDR3, as DNA: TGTGCCAGCAGCTTAGGGGCAGTGGGCGGACGCAACTATGGCTACACCTTC. Translated, it gives CASSLGAVGGRNYGYTF. The full variable domain, completed using reference TRBV7-9 and TRBJ1-2, is DTGVSQNPRHKITKRGQNVTFRCDPISEHNRLYWYRQTLGQGPEFLTYFQNEAQLEKSRLLSDRFSAERPKGSFSTLEIQRTEQGDSAMYLCASSLGAVGGRNYGYTFGSGTRLTVV.

As to this clone: Different DNA sequences within this sample yield the same CDR3. V is TRBV29-1 and J is TRBJ1-1, with D perhaps matching TRBD1 (6 bases). CDR3 size: 12 residues. CDR1 SQVTM and CDR2 ANQGSEA come from the germline V gene. The V end was cut by 4 bases, the J end by 4 bases, with 10 bases between. This CDR3 reads CSVVGGGTEAFF. CDR3 coding DNA: TGCAGCGTTGTCGGAGGGGGCACTGAAGCTTTCTTT.

The chain recombines TRBV30 with TRBJ2-3; tentative D call: TRBD1 (6 bases). CDR3 length equals 14 residues. Germline CDR1 GTSNPN, CDR2 SVGIG (reference sequence). Trimming shortened V by 4 bases and J by 0 bases, and 11 bases separated the two germline ends. The CDR3 sequence is CAWNPTGSTDTQYF. The CDR3, as DNA: TGTGCCTGGAACCCCACAGGGAGCACAGATACGCAGTATTTT.

This clone showed up just once. This chain connects TRBV15 to TRBJ1-2; 8 nucleotides line up with TRBD1. CDR3 length equals 14 residues. The ends lost 1 base at V and 4 bases at J; junction bases unmatched: 2. Germline CDR1 LNHNV, CDR2 YYDKDF (reference sequence). This CDR3 is CATSRGQGTYGYTF. The CDR3 nucleotides are TGTGCCACCAGCAGAGGACAGGGGACCTATGGCTACACCTTC.

This clone was observed a few times. The chain couples TRBV7-9 to TRBJ1-2; D unresolved. The CDR3 runs 15 residues. Germline-derived CDR1 and CDR2 are SEHNR and FQNEAQ (reference sequence). Trimming took off 5 bases at V and 6 bases at J, with 19 bases between the two ends. CDR3 DNA: TGTGCCAGCAGCCTTAGCTGGCGCGGGGAACATGGCTACACCTTC. The encoded protein is CASSLSWRGEHGYTF.

J is TRBJ1-2 and V is TRBV4-3; 9 bases fit TRBD1. V was clipped by 2 bases and J by 0 bases; unmatched bases: 7. This CDR3 contains 17 residues. Germline CDR1 is LGHNA and CDR2 is YSLEER. In DNA form, the CDR3 reads TGCGCCAGCAGCCAAAATCCACAGGGGGCAACTAACTATGGCTACACCTTC. Translating it yields CASSQNPQGATNYGYTF.